Following are 32 T cell receptor beta chains from one sample sequenced in a study of identical twins. TCRdb re-called the 5' RACE reads with MiXCR, one entry per CDR3 protein. The sample carries about 500,000 distinct CDR3 sequences, 13% to 15% recorded once. These data also featured in a second study, about yellow fever vaccine responses in identical twins.

Sample: CD4+ T cells sorted from blood. The receptors come from a woman aged 18-30 years in good health.

The rearrangement uses TRBV5-4 and TRBJ2-1, with D tentatively TRBD2 (6 bases). This CDR3 is built from 14 residues. In germline, CDR1 is SGHNT, CDR2 YYREEE (reference sequence). The V end was cut by 5 bases, the J end by 8 bases, with 17 bases between. The CDR3 is CASREAGPIDEQFF. The CDR3 bases are TGTGCCAGCAGGGAAGCGGGCCCGATTGATGAGCAGTTCTTC. Using reference TRBV5-4 and TRBJ2-1 for the parts outside the CDR3, the full variable domain is ETGVTQSPTHLIKTRGQQVTLRCSSQSGHNTVSWYQQALGQGPQFIFQYYREEENGRGNFPPRFSGLQFPNYSSELNVNALELDDSALYLCASREAGPIDEQFFGPGTRLTVL.

V gene TRBV4-3 combines with J gene TRBJ2-3; 11 bases agree with TRBD2. The CDR3 loop spans 15 amino acids. Germline loops: CDR1 LGHNA, CDR2 YSLEER. Trimming at V came to 5 bases and at J to 4 bases, leaving 5 bases not matched to a gene. The CDR3 here is CASSSSGRPSDTQYF. CDR3 DNA: TGCGCCAGCAGCTCTAGCGGGAGGCCTTCAGATACGCAGTATTTT.

This clonotype was counted a few times. The chain joins TRBV28 to TRBJ2-4; 10 bases line up with TRBD2. Germline V gives CDR1 MDHEN, CDR2 SYDVKM. There are 14 residues in the CDR3. Trimming at V came to 7 bases and at J to 10 bases, leaving 10 bases not matched to a gene. The CDR3 DNA sequence: TGTGCCAGCACCGGGCTAGCGGGAGTAGGGATTCAGTACTTC. This sequence encodes CASTGLAGVGIQYF.

CDR3 loop: CAISESRGPTGELFF. CDR3 coding DNA: TGTGCCATCAGTGAGTCTAGGGGGCCGACCGGGGAGCTGTTTTTT. This sequence joins TRBV10-3 and TRBJ2-2; 7 nucleotides agree with TRBD1. Trimming cost V 0 bases and J 5 bases; bases outside gene matches: 3. Germline V gene lookup returns CDR1 ENHRY and CDR2 SYGVKD. The CDR3 loop spans 15 amino acids.

This clonotype has only a few counts. The chain uses TRBV12-3 or TRBV12-4 and TRBJ2-7; TRBD1 matches 10 bases. The CDR3 runs to 14 residues. Trimming removed 5 bases from V and 6 bases from J; junction bases left unmatched: 7. CDR3 sequence reads: CASSQDRGVVEQYF. CDR3 sequence (DNA): TGTGCCAGCAGTCAGGACAGGGGGGTGGTCGAGCAGTACTTC.

This clonotype has more than one count but fewer than ten. The chain carries TRBV24-1 and TRBJ2-2; D not resolved. Trimming took off 1 base at V and 1 base at J, with 6 bases between the two ends. The germline CDR1 and CDR2 sequences are KGHDR and SFDVKD. The CDR3 loop spans 15 amino acids. Here the CDR3 DNA reads TGTGCCACCAGTGATTTAGGCAGGAACACCGGGGAGCTGTTTTTT. Encoded protein: CATSDLGRNTGELFF.

The chain joins TRBV5-4 to TRBJ2-1; D gene uncertain. The germline V gene encodes CDR1 SGHNT and CDR2 YYREEE (reference sequence). The V end lost 5 bases, the J end lost 8 bases, and 8 bases lay between the germline ends. The CDR3 is 11 residues long. The CDR3 DNA follows: TGTGCCAGCAGGCTAACCGATGAGCAGTTCTTC. Translating it yields CASRLTDEQFF.

The V gene is TRBV6-5, the J gene TRBJ2-2, with 7 bases that match TRBD2. After removal of 2 bases from V and 7 bases from J, the junction contained 13 bases not matched to a gene. The CDR3 loop spans 17 amino acids. CDR1 is MNHEY and CDR2 is SVGAGI in the germline V gene. The chain's CDR3 is CASSYGRAGGLGGELFF. DNA for the CDR3: TGTGCCAGCAGTTACGGTCGTGCCGGGGGGTTAGGCGGGGAGCTGTTTTTT.

This clonotype was counted between two and nine times. The chain uses TRBV9 and TRBJ2-3; TRBD1 is a possible D gene (5 bases). V lost 3 bases and J lost 5, with 16 bases in between. Germline-derived CDR1 and CDR2 are SGDLS and YYNGEE. The CDR3 totals 15 residues. The CDR3 protein is CASSASTVSLDTQYF. The CDR3 bases are TGTGCCAGCAGCGCATCGACAGTGTCCCTAGATACGCAGTATTTT.

This clonotype was seen a handful of times. J is TRBJ1-2 and V is TRBV7-2, with D possibly being TRBD1 (5 bases). This CDR3 is 15 amino acids long. Germline CDR1 is SGHTA and CDR2 is FQGNSA. V was pared by 5 bases and J by 3 bases, with 16 bases between. CDR3 nucleotides: TGTGCCAGCAGCCCGGAAACCGGGACTGACTATGGCTACACCTTC. Encoded protein: CASSPETGTDYGYTF. Combining the CDR3 with reference TRBV7-2 and TRBJ1-2 gives the whole variable domain GAGVSQSPSNKVTEKGKDVELRCDPISGHTALYWYRQSLGQGLEFLIYFQGNSAPDKSGLPSDRFSAERTGGSVSTLTIQRTQQEDSAVYLCASSPETGTDYGYTFGSGTRLTVV.

The rearrangement uses TRBV3-1 and TRBJ1-2; D might be TRBD1 (6 bases). CDR1 is LGHDT and CDR2 is YNNKEL in the germline V gene (reference sequence). Trimming pared 1 base from V and 3 bases from J, leaving 12 bases between. This CDR3 has 15 amino acids. The CDR3 loop is CASSQGRTAYYGYTF. For the CDR3, the DNA is TGTGCCAGCAGCCAAGGGAGGACAGCCTACTATGGCTACACCTTC.

The chain is built from TRBV18 and TRBJ2-7; D possibly corresponds to TRBD1 (6 bases). CDR1 is KGHSH, CDR2 LQKENI, per germline. The V end was cut by 0 bases, the J end by 3 bases, with 12 bases between. The CDR3 length is 15 residues. The chain's CDR3 is CASSPPQGTVYEQYF. The CDR3 bases are TGTGCCAGCTCACCACCACAGGGCACGGTCTACGAGCAGTACTTC.

A few counts support this clonotype. The CDR3 DNA reads as TGTGCCAGCAGCTTAGTCGTGGGACAGACCTACGAGCAGTACTTC. It translates to CASSLVVGQTYEQYF. The rearrangement joins TRBV7-9 to TRBJ2-7, with TRBD1 identical over 7 bases. V shed 1 base, J shed 2 bases, and the junction held 5 bases outside the gene matches. Germline V gene data show CDR1 as SEHNR and CDR2 as FQNEAQ (reference sequence). This CDR3 has 15 residues.

In its sample, this clonotype was seen a few times. The rearrangement links TRBV9 to TRBJ1-6; possible D gene TRBD1, 6 bases. Looked up from germline, CDR1 is SGDLS and CDR2 is YYNGEE. The CDR3 totals 15 residues. V lost 0 bases, J lost 9 bases, and 13 bases lay in between. CDR3 protein: CASSVDQGGASPLHF. Here the CDR3 DNA reads TGTGCCAGCAGCGTAGATCAAGGGGGAGCTTCACCCCTCCACTTT.

This clonotype has only a few counts. The chain carries TRBV5-1 and TRBJ2-1; maybe TRBD2 (5 bases). Trimming removed 5 bases at V and 4 bases at J, with 16 bases between. This CDR3 region has 15 residues. The germline V gene encodes CDR1 SGHRS and CDR2 YFSETQ. CDR3 in amino acids: CASSWPREQYNEQFF. The CDR3 DNA is TGCGCCAGCAGTTGGCCCCGGGAACAGTACAATGAGCAGTTCTTC. Variable domain in full (rest from reference TRBV5-1 and TRBJ2-1): KAGVTQTPRYLIKTRGQQVTLSCSPISGHRSVSWYQQTPGQGLQFLFEYFSETQRNKGNFPGRFSGRQFSNSRSEMNVSTLELGDSALYLCASSWPREQYNEQFFGPGTRLTVL.

In this sample, this clonotype turned up a few times. The chain carries TRBV20-1 and TRBJ2-1; D gene uncertain. The CDR3 is made up of 15 amino acids. Deletions cut 6 bases from V and 6 bases from J, with 21 bases between. Germline V CDR1 and CDR2: DFQATT, SNEGSKA (reference sequence). CDR3 in amino acids: CSAIKLYLGGNEQFF. As DNA, the CDR3 is TGCAGTGCCATCAAACTGTACCTGGGCGGCAATGAGCAGTTCTTC.

This clonotype was counted many times. The chain recombines TRBV27 with TRBJ2-4; D may be TRBD2 (6 bases). V was trimmed by 0 bases and J by 7 bases, leaving 19 bases between them. The CDR3 extends over 17 amino acids. Germline CDR1 and CDR2: MNHEY and SMNVEV (reference sequence). This CDR3 reads CASSLSHQGGFRNIQYF. DNA for the CDR3: TGTGCCAGCAGTTTATCGCACCAGGGAGGATTCCGGAACATTCAGTACTTC.

The chain employs TRBV20-1 and TRBJ2-2; no clear D gene. The CDR3 is made up of 13 amino acids. The germline V and J ends were trimmed by 3 bases and 2 bases, with 7 bases remaining between them. CDR1 DFQATT and CDR2 SNEGSKA come from the germline V gene (reference sequence). CDR3 DNA sequence: TGCAGTGCTAGTTCGTCTAACACCGGGGAGCTGTTTTTT. Amino acids: CSASSSNTGELFF.

As regards this clonotype: Being one base from a much bigger clone, this may be a read error. The J gene is TRBJ2-3, the V gene TRBV12-3 or TRBV12-4; a possible D gene is TRBD1 (5 bases). This CDR3 is built from 13 residues. In DNA form, the CDR3 reads TGTGGCAGCAGTTCAGGGAATACAGATACGCAGTATTTT. Translation gives CGSSSGNTDTQYF.

The rearrangement links TRBV6-5 to TRBJ2-7, with a weak D call TRBD2 (7 bases). The germline V gene has CDR1 MNHEY and CDR2 SVGAGI. The V gene lost 0 bases and the J gene lost 4 bases, with 19 bases spanning the gap. The CDR3 spans 17 residues. The CDR3 sequence: CASSYSGKGGDLYEQYF. CDR3 bases: TGTGCCAGCAGTTACTCCGGAAAAGGGGGGGACTTGTACGAGCAGTACTTC.

This clonotype was recorded a few times. This rearrangement joins TRBV6-1 to TRBJ2-7; TRBD1 agrees at 11 bases. CDR1 is MNHNS, CDR2 SASEGT, per germline. The CDR3 covers 14 residues. V shed 5 bases and J 3 bases; nucleotides not matched to a gene: 3. The CDR3 loop reads CASSRTGGIYEQYF. Here the CDR3 DNA reads TGTGCCAGCAGTCGGACAGGGGGCATCTACGAGCAGTACTTC.

This clonotype has more than one count but fewer than ten. This rearrangement joins TRBV6-1 to TRBJ1-5, with D perhaps matching TRBD1 (5 bases). The CDR3 sequence is 13 residues long. Germline CDR1 reads MNHNS; CDR2 reads SASEGT. V was pared by 7 bases and J by 7 bases, with 14 bases between. The CDR3 DNA reads as TGTGCCAGCATGGGGGAGTGGGGGCAGCCCCAGCATTTT. Translating it yields CASMGEWGQPQHF.

This sequence joins TRBV5-6 and TRBJ1-4; 7 bases agree with TRBD1. Germline V gene data show CDR1 as SGHDT and CDR2 as YYEEEE. The CDR3 is 15 amino acids. V shed 0 bases, J shed 5 bases, and the junction held 4 bases outside the gene matches. CDR3 sequence reads: CASSLEGTANEKLFF. The CDR3 DNA follows: TGTGCCAGCAGCTTGGAGGGGACAGCGAATGAAAAACTGTTTTTT. The whole variable domain, filled in from reference TRBV5-6 and TRBJ1-4, reads DAGVTQSPTHLIKTRGQQVTLRCSPKSGHDTVSWYQQALGQGPQFIFQYYEEEERQRGNFPDRFSGHQFPNYSSELNVNALLLGDSALYLCASSLEGTANEKLFFGSGTQLSVL.

The chain carries TRBV12-3 or TRBV12-4 and TRBJ2-3; no firm D call. The CDR3 runs to 13 residues. Trimming cost V 6 bases and J 1 base, with 8 bases left between them. In DNA form, the CDR3 reads TGTGCCAGCAGGTATATTGGCACAGATACGCAGTATTTT. Translating gives CASRYIGTDTQYF.

J is TRBJ2-4 and V is TRBV20-1; 7 bases line up with TRBD1. The CDR3 is 16 amino acids. Germline V gene sequence: CDR1 DFQATT, CDR2 SNEGSKA (reference sequence). Trimming at V came to 0 bases and at J to 2 bases, leaving 7 bases not matched to a gene. CDR3 sequence reads: CSARDQTGKTKNIQYF. The CDR3 region has the DNA TGCAGTGCTAGAGATCAGACAGGGAAAACCAAAAACATTCAGTACTTC.

This clonotype was detected ten times or more. V is TRBV7-9 and J is TRBJ1-1, with a possible D match to TRBD1 (5 bases). Germline V CDR1 and CDR2: SEHNR, FQNEAQ (reference sequence). V lost 2 bases and J lost 4, with 11 bases in between. This CDR3 has 14 amino acids. The CDR3 region has the DNA TGTGCCAGCAGCTTAAAGGGGAGGAGCACTGAAGCTTTCTTT. Protein sequence: CASSLKGRSTEAFF.

This clonotype has a handful of counts. V is TRBV30 and J is TRBJ1-2; unclear D gene. Germline V CDR1 and CDR2: GTSNPN, SVGIG (reference sequence). The CDR3 length is 10 residues. Trimming left V 2 bases short and J 7 bases short, with 5 bases between. The CDR3 sequence is CAWSSGGYTF. In nucleotides, the CDR3 is TGTGCCTGGAGTTCCGGTGGCTACACCTTC.

The gene calls are TRBV5-1 and TRBJ2-5; 10 bases agree with TRBD2. The CDR3 runs to 15 residues. V was clipped by 4 bases and J by 1 base; unmatched bases: 4. The germline V gene has CDR1 SGHRS and CDR2 YFSETQ. Written as DNA, the CDR3 is TGCGCCAGCAGCAGAAGGACTAGCGGCCAAGAGACCCAGTACTTC. As protein: CASSRRTSGQETQYF.

The gene calls are TRBV4-1 and TRBJ2-3; weak D call: TRBD1 (6 bases). The V gene's germline CDR1 is MGHRA and CDR2 YSYEKL. Trimming removed 5 bases at V and 10 bases at J, with 25 bases between. CDR3 size: 16 residues. The CDR3 sequence is CASSSLTRGWHVAQYF. Here the CDR3 DNA reads TGCGCCAGCAGCTCTCTCACGAGGGGGTGGCACGTGGCGCAGTATTTT.

This clonotype was observed a handful of times. The rearrangement joins TRBV3-1 to TRBJ1-3, with D maybe TRBD1 (6 bases). This CDR3 spans 15 amino acids. From germline, CDR1 is LGHDT and CDR2 YNNKEL (reference sequence). With 4 bases removed from V and 0 bases from J, the gap between germline ends came to 10 bases. The DNA for the CDR3 is TGTGCCAGCAGCCCCCTGGACAGCTCTGGAAACACCATATATTTT. It translates to CASSPLDSSGNTIYF.

This clonotype was counted at least ten times. The chain uses TRBV11-2 and TRBJ2-2, with TRBD2 identical over 9 bases. Germline CDR1 SGHAT, CDR2 FQNNGV. The CDR3 loop spans 18 amino acids. V trimming: 2 bases; J trimming: 0 bases; junction bases outside the gene matches: 7. In DNA form, the CDR3 reads TGTGCCAGCAGCTTACTAGCGGGGAGCCCCGCGAACACCGGGGAGCTGTTTTTT. This codes for CASSLLAGSPANTGELFF.

The chain recombines TRBV5-1 with TRBJ2-1; 8 bases agree with TRBD2. V dropped 1 base and J dropped 5; count of bases not matched to a gene: 11. CDR1 is SGHRS and CDR2 is YFSETQ in the germline V gene. This CDR3 is built from 17 residues. The CDR3, as DNA: TGCGCCAGCAGCTTGTCCGGGGGGGCTAGCGTACACAATGAGCAGTTCTTC. This gives the protein CASSLSGGASVHNEQFF.